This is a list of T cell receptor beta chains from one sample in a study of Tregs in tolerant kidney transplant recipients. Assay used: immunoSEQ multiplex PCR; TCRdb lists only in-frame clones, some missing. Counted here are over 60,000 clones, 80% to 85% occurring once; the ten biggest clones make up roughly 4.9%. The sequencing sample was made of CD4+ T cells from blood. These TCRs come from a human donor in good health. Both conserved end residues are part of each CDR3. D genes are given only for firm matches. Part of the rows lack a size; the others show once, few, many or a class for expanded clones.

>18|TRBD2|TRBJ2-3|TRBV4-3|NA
TGCGCCAGCAGCCAAGATCTATTCCAAGCGGGAGTATTAGATACGCAGTATTTT
CASSQDLFQAGVLDTQYF
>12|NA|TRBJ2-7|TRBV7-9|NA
TGTGCCAGCAGCATCCAGGGGTACGAGCAGTACTTC
CASSIQGYEQYF
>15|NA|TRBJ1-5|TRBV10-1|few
TGCGCCAGCAAGGAGGTCGCGGGAGCCAGCCAGCCCCAGCATTTT
CASKEVAGASQPQHF
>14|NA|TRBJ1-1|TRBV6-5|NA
TGTGCCGTAATACTCCGGGGCAAGAACACTGAAGCTTTCTTT
CAVILRGKNTEAFF
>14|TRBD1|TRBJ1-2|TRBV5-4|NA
TGTGCCAGCAGCTCCAGGGGGAGGAACTATGGCTACACCTTC
CASSSRGRNYGYTF
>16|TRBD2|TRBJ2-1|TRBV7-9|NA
TGTGCCAGCAGCGTACGGGAGGACCCCGCCGACAATGAGCAGTTCTTC
CASSVREDPADNEQFF
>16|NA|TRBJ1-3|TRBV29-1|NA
TGCAGCGTTTGTCCTATTAGAATTGGCTCTGGAAACACCATATATTTT
CSVCPIRIGSGNTIYF
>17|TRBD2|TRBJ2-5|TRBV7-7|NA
TGTGCCAGCAGCTTAGATCGAGCTAGCGGGGGGATGGAGACCCAGTACTTC
CASSLDRASGGMETQYF
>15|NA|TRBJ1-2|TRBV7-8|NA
TGTGCCAGCAGCCGCCTTGGACTGAAACTCTATGGCTACACCTTC
CASSRLGLKLYGYTF
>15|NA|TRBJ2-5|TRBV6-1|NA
TGTGCCAGCAGGGCGGGACACCCGTTGCAAGAGACCCAGTACTTC
CASRAGHPLQETQYF